This T cell receptor beta chain was identified during a study of blood T cells in healthy people across ages. Study overall: Roughly one uniquely barcoded beta molecule per two T cells was captured.

This clonotype has more than one count but fewer than ten. Its antigen is still unknown. Study-level points and caveats: Older age went with lower TCR beta diversity per million T cells, in a roughly linear way. Estimated diversity that came from one million T cells was considered an underestimate.

The V and J ends lost 4 bases and 3 bases, in that order; junction bases with no gene match: 13. Germline CDR1 is SGHAT and CDR2 is FQNNGV. The CDR3 is made up of 18 amino acids. The authors ran a second PCR of 7 to 11 cycles using a sample-barcoded 5' primer and a J-beta primer mix. A template-switch adaptor containing 12 random nucleotides labeled each cDNA molecule. A single record per CDR3 protein comes from TCRdb applying MiXCR to the 5' RACE reads. The sample lists more than 650,000 distinct CDR3 sequences; 20% to 25% were seen once. The chain uses TRBV11-2 and TRBJ2-1; the match to TRBD2 covers 9 bases. Sequencing was performed on blood. The sequence was obtained from a man between 70 and 80 years old in good health. The CDR3 nucleotides are TGTGCCAGCAGCTCCCGCGGTAGCGGGAGCCCACTCTACAATGAGCAGTTCTTC. It translates to CASSSRGSGSPLYNEQFF.